Shown below are 31 T cell receptor beta chains from a single sample sequenced in a study of blood T cell repertoires in COVID-19. The protocol was immunoSEQ multiplex PCR, while the TCRdb copy is restricted to in-frame clones and leaves out a portion. Among almost 200,000 clones, roughly 90% were seen once, and the ten largest hold 6.5% to 9.5%. The specimen was PBMCs or T cells enriched from blood (not recorded which). These receptors were obtained from a woman aged 18-29 years who had recovered from COVID-19.

The DNA for the CDR3 is TGTGCCAGCAGTGAGGTTCGGCAGGGCCCAACTAATGAAAAACTGTTTTTT. It yields the protein CASSEVRQGPTNEKLFF. The chain recombines TRBV6-4 with TRBJ1-4; weak D call: TRBD1 (5 bases). CDR3 length: 17 amino acids. CDR1 and CDR2 from the germline V gene are MRHNA and SNTAGT. V lost 3 bases and J lost 0, with 14 bases in between.

To note about this clone: The same CDR3 can be traced to other DNA sequences in this sample. V gene TRBV6-5 combines with J gene TRBJ2-5; a weak D match, TRBD1 (6 bases). The CDR3 sequence is 13 residues long. Per the germline V gene, CDR1 is MNHEY and CDR2 is SVGAGI. V shed 6 bases and J shed 3 bases, with 11 bases lying between them. CDR3 amino acids: CASSRGQKETQYF. The CDR3 DNA follows: TGTGCCAGCAGCCGTGGACAGAAAGAGACCCAGTACTTC.

This chain links TRBV7-9 with TRBJ2-1; 11 bases fit TRBD2. There are 19 residues in the CDR3. Losses at the gene ends were 5 bases for V and 5 bases for J; bases not matched to a gene: 17. The germline V gene encodes CDR1 SEHNR and CDR2 FQNEAQ (reference sequence). CDR3 sequence: CASSRLAGITEAGDNEQFF. The DNA for the CDR3 is TGTGCCAGCAGCCGACTAGCGGGGATCACCGAAGCCGGAGACAATGAGCAGTTCTTC.

This rearrangement joins TRBV28 to TRBJ2-2; D possibly corresponds to TRBD2 (6 bases). The CDR3 loop spans 15 amino acids. Trimming shortened V by 3 bases and J by 4 bases, and 12 bases separated the two germline ends. From germline, CDR1 is MDHEN and CDR2 SYDVKM. The CDR3 sequence: CASSFRGTLTGELFF. CDR3 in DNA: TGTGCCAGCAGTTTCCGCGGGACTCTCACCGGGGAGCTGTTTTTT.

V is TRBV13 and J is TRBJ1-6; D is ambiguous. The CDR3 runs 14 residues. The germline V and J ends were trimmed by 4 bases and 15 bases, with 19 bases remaining between them. In germline, CDR1 is PRHDT, CDR2 FYEKMQ (reference sequence). The DNA of the CDR3 is TGTGCCAGCAGCTACCGGGGAGCGGTACGCCTCCTCCACTTT. This translates into CASSYRGAVRLLHF.

The count of this clone is one. CDR3 residues: CASSPLTGPQETQYF. In DNA, the CDR3 is TGTGCCAGCTCACCCCTGACAGGACCCCAAGAGACCCAGTACTTC. The chain joins TRBV18 to TRBJ2-5, with D possibly matching TRBD1 (6 bases). Germline CDR1 KGHSH, CDR2 LQKENI. The V end was cut by 3 bases, the J end by 1 base, with 12 bases between. This CDR3 spans 15 amino acids.

This clone appeared a single time. This rearrangement joins TRBV5-1 to TRBJ2-7; TRBD1 might be the D (5 bases). Trimming left V 4 bases short and J 5 bases short, with 16 bases between. CDR1 and CDR2 from the germline V gene are SGHRS and YFSETQ. This CDR3 contains 14 residues. The CDR3 is CASSDQGTRHEQYF. The CDR3, as DNA: TGCGCCAGCAGCGATCAGGGTACCCGGCACGAGCAGTACTTC.

The rearrangement links TRBV2 to TRBJ2-5; TRBD2 aligns across 7 bases. CDR1 SNHLY and CDR2 FYNNEI come from the germline V gene. The CDR3 is 14 amino acids. Germline trimming cut 10 bases from V and 2 bases from J; bases unmatched to any gene: 10. As DNA, the CDR3 is TGTGCCACCCTGGCGGAGCGGGGTCAAGAGACCCAGTACTTC. Translating gives CATLAERGQETQYF.

The rearrangement uses TRBV6-2 or TRBV6-3 and TRBJ2-1, with a weak D call TRBD2 (6 bases). Germline CDR1 is MNHEY and CDR2 is SVGEGT. The CDR3 runs 12 residues. The V gene lost 5 bases and the J gene lost 15 bases, with 17 bases spanning the gap. The CDR3 reads CASSPRLGSGFF. The CDR3 DNA reads as TGTGCCAGCAGTCCCCGACTAGGTTCGGGGTTCTTC.

V is TRBV7-9 and J is TRBJ2-2; 9 bases align to TRBD2. J lost 2 bases, V lost 5 bases, and 6 bases had no gene match. Germline CDR1 is SEHNR and CDR2 is FQNEAQ (reference sequence). The CDR3 length is 16 residues. CDR3 region: CASSASGGLNTGELFF. CDR3 DNA sequence: TGTGCCAGCAGCGCAAGCGGGGGGCTAAACACCGGGGAGCTGTTTTTT. Drawing the rest from reference TRBV7-9 and TRBJ2-2, the complete variable domain is DTGVSQNPRHKITKRGQNVTFRCDPISEHNRLYWYRQTLGQGPEFLTYFQNEAQLEKSRLLSDRFSAERPKGSFSTLEIQRTEQGDSAMYLCASSASGGLNTGELFFGEGSRLTVL.

The chain is built from TRBV27 and TRBJ2-1; 7 bases agree with TRBD2. Germline loops: CDR1 MNHEY, CDR2 SMNVEV (reference sequence). The CDR3 runs 16 residues. V lost 2 bases to trimming and J lost 4 bases; unmatched junction nucleotides: 8. CDR3 protein: CASSLLRAGEYNEQFF. The CDR3 nucleotides read TGTGCCAGCAGTTTACTGAGGGCGGGAGAATACAATGAGCAGTTCTTC.

V usage is TRBV2 and J usage is TRBJ1-2; possibly TRBD1 for D (5 bases). The V end lost 5 bases, the J end lost 5 bases, and 18 bases lay between the germline ends. The CDR3 covers 15 residues. Germline loops: CDR1 SNHLY, CDR2 FYNNEI. CDR3 nucleotides: TGTGCCAGCAGTTCAAAGACAGAGGAGGGGTATGGCTACACCTTC. Translating it yields CASSSKTEEGYGYTF.

The J gene is TRBJ2-2, the V gene TRBV18; 10 bases are a match to TRBD2. The germline gives CDR1 KGHSH, CDR2 LQKENI. Trimming took 3 bases from V and 0 from J; bases not matched to a gene: 10. The length of the CDR3 is 19 residues. For the CDR3, the DNA is TGTGCCAGCTCACCTGTCCGGCTAGCGGGGGTCGCGAACACCGGGGAGCTGTTTTTT. This encodes CASSPVRLAGVANTGELFF.

The J gene is TRBJ2-3, the V gene TRBV5-1; 9 bases align to TRBD2. This CDR3 contains 15 residues. Germline CDR1 SGHRS, CDR2 YFSETQ. Trimming removed 0 bases from V and 6 bases from J; junction bases left unmatched: 5. CDR3 in amino acids: CASSLGLADGDTQYF. CDR3 nucleotide sequence: TGCGCCAGCAGCTTGGGACTAGCGGATGGGGATACGCAGTATTTT.

The chain combines TRBV4-2 with TRBJ2-7, with TRBD1 identical over 10 bases. Germline CDR1 LGHNA, CDR2 YNFKEQ. The junction had 5 bases not matched to a gene; V was cut back by 1 base and J by 2 bases. The CDR3 is 16 residues long. The CDR3, as DNA: TGTGCCAGCAGCCAAGGGGGGACAGGGGACCCCTACGAGCAGTACTTC. This gives the protein CASSQGGTGDPYEQYF.

The chain uses TRBV20-1 and TRBJ2-1, with TRBD1 as a possible D gene (6 bases). Germline CDR1 is DFQATT and CDR2 is SNEGSKA (reference sequence). V was trimmed by 3 bases and J by 6 bases, leaving 24 bases between them. The CDR3 totals 17 residues. The DNA of the CDR3 is TGCAGTGCTAGTCGGGACCAAAGTCAGAAGACAGGCAATGAGCAGTTCTTC. This gives the protein CSASRDQSQKTGNEQFF.

The rearrangement links TRBV19 to TRBJ1-1, with D unclear. The germline V gene encodes CDR1 LNHDA and CDR2 SQIVND (reference sequence). The CDR3 has 14 residues. The V gene lost 3 bases and the J gene lost 1 base, with 9 bases spanning the gap. DNA of the CDR3: TGTGCCAGTAGTATTCAGCGGGAGAACACTGAAGCTTTCTTT. Translated: CASSIQRENTEAFF.

This clone came up once. This chain uses TRBV10-3 with TRBJ2-3; 12 positions agree with TRBD1. CDR1 is ENHRY and CDR2 is SYGVKD in the germline V gene. V lost 7 bases to trimming and J lost 5 bases; unmatched junction nucleotides: 13. The CDR3 totals 17 residues. This CDR3 reads CAINAGTGGDGKDTQYF. DNA of the CDR3: TGTGCCATCAATGCCGGGACAGGGGGCGATGGGAAAGATACGCAGTATTTT.

This clone has just one count. The CDR3 loop is CASSPGQGEQYF. In DNA, the CDR3 is TGTGCCAGCTCACCCGGACAGGGAGAGCAGTACTTC. This chain connects TRBV18 to TRBJ2-7; 8 bases agree with TRBD1. Per the germline V gene, CDR1 is KGHSH and CDR2 is LQKENI. This CDR3 has 12 residues. V lost 3 bases and J lost 7; bases outside the gene matches: 2. The complete variable domain, with remaining parts taken from reference TRBV18 and TRBJ2-7, reads NAGVMQNPRHLVRRRGQEARLRCSPMKGHSHVYWYRQLPEEGLKFMVYLQKENIIDESGMPKERFSAEFPKEGPSILRIQQVVRGDSAAYFCASSPGQGEQYFGPGTRLTVT.

V usage is TRBV28 and J usage is TRBJ1-5; D unresolved. This CDR3 has 12 amino acids. Trimming removed 5 bases at V and 5 bases at J, with 7 bases between. Looked up from germline, CDR1 is MDHEN and CDR2 is SYDVKM. In nucleotides, the CDR3 is TGTGCCAGCAGTCTGAGTTATCAGCCCCAGCATTTT. Protein product: CASSLSYQPQHF.

This sequence joins TRBV28 and TRBJ1-1; 9 bases map to TRBD1. Germline-derived CDR1 and CDR2 are MDHEN and SYDVKM. This CDR3 is built from 15 residues. J was trimmed by 11 bases and V by 6 bases; bases with no gene match: 16. The CDR3 is CASRRETGTGLDAFF. CDR3 coding DNA: TGTGCCAGCAGACGAGAGACCGGGACAGGGCTGGATGCTTTCTTT.

The rearrangement joins TRBV2 to TRBJ2-3; D is unresolved. Germline values: CDR1 SNHLY, CDR2 FYNNEI. Deletions cut 4 bases from V and 6 bases from J, with 8 bases between. The CDR3 runs to 12 residues. The CDR3 reads CASSVLADTQYF. CDR3 nucleotides: TGTGCCAGCAGTGTCCTGGCCGATACGCAGTATTTT.

V usage is TRBV5-4 and J usage is TRBJ1-2; D perhaps matches TRBD1 (5 bases). The CDR3 has 15 residues. V was shortened by 2 bases and J by 2 bases, with 13 bases between the two germline ends. CDR1 SGHNT and CDR2 YYREEE come from the germline V gene (reference sequence). The CDR3 coding sequence is TGTGCCAGCAGCTTCGAACAGGAGCTGAACTATGGCTACACCTTC. This gives the protein CASSFEQELNYGYTF. The variable domain in full, completed from reference TRBV5-4 and TRBJ1-2, reads ETGVTQSPTHLIKTRGQQVTLRCSSQSGHNTVSWYQQALGQGPQFIFQYYREEENGRGNFPPRFSGLQFPNYSSELNVNALELDDSALYLCASSFEQELNYGYTFGSGTRLTVV.

J is TRBJ2-3 and V is TRBV2; a weak D match, TRBD1 (6 bases). The germline V and J ends were trimmed by 6 bases and 4 bases, with 11 bases remaining between them. CDR1 SNHLY and CDR2 FYNNEI come from the germline V gene. The CDR3 is 13 residues long. DNA for the CDR3: TGTGCCAGCAGGGGGGACAACCCAGATACGCAGTATTTT. It specifies CASRGDNPDTQYF.

This clone was picked up one time. V is TRBV6-1 and J is TRBJ1-1, with a possible D match to TRBD1 (5 bases). Trimming left V 3 bases short and J 3 bases short, with 17 bases between. CDR3 length: 16 amino acids. Germline CDR1 reads MNHNS; CDR2 reads SASEGT. CDR3 sequence (DNA): TGTGCCAGCAGTGAGGACATCACAAGTCACTACACTGAAGCTTTCTTT. Amino acid sequence: CASSEDITSHYTEAFF.

V is TRBV5-1 and J is TRBJ1-2, with D perhaps matching TRBD1 (6 bases). The germline V gene has CDR1 SGHRS and CDR2 YFSETQ. The CDR3 length is 17 residues. V was pared by 0 bases and J by 6 bases, with 21 bases between. The CDR3 sequence is CASSLGLGGVARDGYTF. CDR3 nucleotides: TGCGCCAGCAGCTTGGGTTTAGGGGGAGTAGCTCGGGATGGCTACACCTTC.

The chain has TRBV12-3 or TRBV12-4 and TRBJ1-2, with D tentatively TRBD1 (6 bases). Trimming took 5 bases from V and 7 from J, leaving 14 bases between them. This CDR3 spans 13 amino acids. The CDR3 reads CASSPTGFAGYTF. The CDR3 region has the DNA TGTGCCAGCAGTCCCACAGGGTTCGCTGGCTACACCTTC.

V gene TRBV30 combines with J gene TRBJ2-5, with 10 bases matching TRBD1. CDR3 size: 12 residues. In germline, CDR1 is GTSNPN, CDR2 SVGIG (reference sequence). Trimming cost V 7 bases and J 5 bases; bases outside gene matches: 4. In DNA, the CDR3 is TGTGCCTCGACAGGGGGCGCGGAGACCCAGTACTTC. Encoded protein: CASTGGAETQYF.

This clone has only a few counts. The CDR3 DNA reads TGCGCCAGCAGCCAAGAGCGGGGGGGGCTCTACGAGCAGTACTTC. This translates into CASSQERGGLYEQYF. The chain couples TRBV4-1 to TRBJ2-7, with 9 bases that match TRBD2. The germline V gene has CDR1 MGHRA and CDR2 YSYEKL. This CDR3 contains 15 residues. Trimming removed 0 bases from V and 3 bases from J; junction bases left unmatched: 3.

V is TRBV30 and J is TRBJ1-4, with 8 bases aligning to TRBD1. V was clipped by 2 bases and J by 8 bases; unmatched bases: 7. CDR1 is GTSNPN, CDR2 SVGIG, per germline (reference sequence). The CDR3 is 14 residues long. DNA of the CDR3: TGTGCCTGGAGTCCACGGGACAGGACCGAAAAACTGTTTTTT. It specifies CAWSPRDRTEKLFF.

The chain recombines TRBV12-3 or TRBV12-4 with TRBJ1-1; possibly TRBD1 for D (6 bases). There are 13 residues in the CDR3. Trimming took off 3 bases at V and 7 bases at J, with 12 bases between the two ends. CDR3 coding DNA: TGTGCCAGCAGTTTTGGGGGGGGCGGTGAAGCTTTCTTT. It specifies CASSFGGGGEAFF.